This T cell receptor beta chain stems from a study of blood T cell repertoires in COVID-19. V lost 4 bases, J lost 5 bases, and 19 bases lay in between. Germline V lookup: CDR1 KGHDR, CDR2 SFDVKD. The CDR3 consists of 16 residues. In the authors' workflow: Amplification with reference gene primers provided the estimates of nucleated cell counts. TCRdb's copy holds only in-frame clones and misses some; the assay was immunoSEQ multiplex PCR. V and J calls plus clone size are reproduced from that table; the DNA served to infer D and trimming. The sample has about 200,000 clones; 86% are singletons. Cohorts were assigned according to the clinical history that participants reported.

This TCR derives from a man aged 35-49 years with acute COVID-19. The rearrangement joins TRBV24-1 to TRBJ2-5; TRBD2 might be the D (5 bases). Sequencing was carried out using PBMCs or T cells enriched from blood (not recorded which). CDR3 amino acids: CATSDTLRGFGETQYF. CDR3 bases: TGTGCCACCAGTGACACTCTCCGGGGTTTCGGGGAGACCCAGTACTTC.